This T cell receptor beta chain came from a study of OX40 agonist ivuxolimab in advanced cancers. About the study: Subjects had a mean age of roughly 57 years, with a range of roughly 23 to 79; roughly 83% were male. Partial responses were recorded for three patients, including one with hepatocellular carcinoma and two with cutaneous melanoma.

TCRdb's copy holds only in-frame clones and misses some; the assay was immunoSEQ multiplex PCR. This table holds tens of thousands of clones, around 90% found once. Germline V gives CDR1 LNHDA, CDR2 SQIVND (reference sequence). This CDR3 has 14 amino acids. Trimming pared 2 bases from V and 4 bases from J, leaving 12 bases between. Individuals having autoimmune disease history or systemic immunosuppression were not enrolled. Sequences were derived from CD4+ or CD8+ T cells sorted from blood, sampled in a trial of the OX40 agonist ivuxolimab. The sequence was collected from an adult with an advanced solid tumor such as melanoma, head and neck, liver or kidney cancer. The gene calls are TRBV19 and TRBJ2-7; D unclear. The CDR3 spells CASSIKNPRYEQYF. CDR3 DNA: TGTGCCAGTAGTATAAAGAACCCTCGGTACGAGCAGTACTTC.